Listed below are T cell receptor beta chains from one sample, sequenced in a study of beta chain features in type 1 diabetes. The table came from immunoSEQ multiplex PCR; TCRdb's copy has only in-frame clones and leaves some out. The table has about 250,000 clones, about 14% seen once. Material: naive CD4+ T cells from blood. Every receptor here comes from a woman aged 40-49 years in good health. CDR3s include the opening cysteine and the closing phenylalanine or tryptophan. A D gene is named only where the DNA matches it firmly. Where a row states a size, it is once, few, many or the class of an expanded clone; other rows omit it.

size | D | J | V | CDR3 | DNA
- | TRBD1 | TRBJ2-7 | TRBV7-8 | CASSLSGTELLEQYF | TGTGCCAGCAGCTTGTCGGGGACAGAGTTGTTAGAGCAGTACTTC
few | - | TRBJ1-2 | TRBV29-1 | CSVITGTWALYTF | TGCAGCGTGATCACAGGGACCTGGGCCCTCTACACCTTC
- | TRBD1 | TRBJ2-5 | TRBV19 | CASSLGRGFPRETQYF | TGTGCCAGTAGTTTAGGCAGGGGGTTCCCAAGAGAGACCCAGTACTTC
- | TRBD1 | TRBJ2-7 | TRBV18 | CASSLKTGPAAYEQYF | TGTGCCAGCTCACTCAAGACAGGGCCAGCCGCCTACGAGCAGTACTTC
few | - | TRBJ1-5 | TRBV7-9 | CASSRVWAGENQPQHF | TGTGCCAGCAGCCGGGTGTGGGCAGGGGAGAATCAGCCCCAGCATTTT
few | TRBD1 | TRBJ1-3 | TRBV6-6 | CASSRDRAGGNTIYF | TGTGCCAGCAGTCGGGACAGGGCTGGCGGAAACACCATATATTTT
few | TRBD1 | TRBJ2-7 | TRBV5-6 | CASSDRGQGASHEQYF | TGTGCCAGCTCCGACCGGGGACAGGGGGCCTCCCACGAGCAGTACTTC
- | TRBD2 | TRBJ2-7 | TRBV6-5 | CASRPTSGGIREQYF | TGTGCCAGCAGACCTACTAGCGGGGGTATACGGGAGCAGTACTTC
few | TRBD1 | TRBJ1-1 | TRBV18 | CASSLQGANTEAFF | TGTGCCAGCTCACTACAGGGGGCGAACACTGAAGCTTTCTTT
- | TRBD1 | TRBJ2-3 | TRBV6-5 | CASRDRRYTDTQYF | TGTGCCAGCAGGGACAGGAGATACACAGATACGCAGTATTTT
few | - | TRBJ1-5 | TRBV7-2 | CASSLGGGGSNQPQHF | TGTGCCAGCAGCTTAGGGGGGGGAGGGAGCAATCAGCCCCAGCATTTT
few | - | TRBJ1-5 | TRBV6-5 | CASSYQGSQPQHF | TGTGCCAGCAGTTATCAGGGAAGTCAGCCCCAGCATTTT
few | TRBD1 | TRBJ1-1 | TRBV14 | CASSFRDRNTEAFF | TGTGCCAGCAGCTTCCGGGACAGGAACACTGAAGCTTTCTTT
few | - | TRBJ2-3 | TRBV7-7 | CASSLSRLTDTQYF | TGTGCTAGCAGCTTATCCAGACTCACAGATACGCAGTATTTT
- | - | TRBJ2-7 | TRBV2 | CASSHRVDYEQYF | TGTGCCAGCAGTCACAGGGTCGACTACGAGCAGTACTTC
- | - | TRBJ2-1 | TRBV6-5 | CASSSGLGTDEQFF | TGTGCCAGCAGCTCGGGACTCGGTACGGATGAGCAGTTCTTC
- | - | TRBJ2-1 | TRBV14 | CASSQDWRGGNEQFF | TGTGCCAGCAGCCAAGATTGGAGGGGGGGCAATGAGCAGTTCTTC
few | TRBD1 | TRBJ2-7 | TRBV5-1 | CASSRDSRSSYEQYF | TGCGCCAGCAGCCGGGACAGCCGGAGCTCCTACGAGCAGTACTTC
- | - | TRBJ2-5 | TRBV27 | CASSLKLGEQYF | TGTGCCAGCAGTTTAAAGCTGGGAGAGCAGTACTTC
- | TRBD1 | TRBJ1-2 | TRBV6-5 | CASRTTGVNYGYTF | TGTGCCAGCAGAACGACAGGGGTGAACTATGGCTACACCTTC
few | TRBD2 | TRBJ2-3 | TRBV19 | CASRTTSGGLTDTQYF | TGTGCCAGTAGGACGACTAGCGGGGGGCTGACAGATACGCAGTATTTT
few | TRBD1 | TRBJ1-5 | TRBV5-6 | CASSADRDRYSNQPQHF | TGTGCCAGCAGCGCCGACCGGGACAGGTATAGCAATCAGCCCCAGCATTTT
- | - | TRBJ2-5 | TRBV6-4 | CASSVGPGGTQYF | TGTGCCAGCAGTGTCGGCCCCGGAGGGACCCAGTACTTC
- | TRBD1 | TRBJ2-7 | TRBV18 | CASSPLETGSYEQYF | TGTGCCAGCTCACCACTCGAGACAGGGTCCTACGAGCAGTACTTC
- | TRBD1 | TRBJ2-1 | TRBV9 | CASSPGTGVFNEQFF | TGTGCCAGCAGCCCCGGGACAGGGGTCTTCAATGAGCAGTTCTTC
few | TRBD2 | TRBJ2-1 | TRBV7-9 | CASSLALAGGWDEQFF | TGTGCCAGCAGCCTAGCCCTAGCGGGGGGTTGGGATGAGCAGTTCTTC
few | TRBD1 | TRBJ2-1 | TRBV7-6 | CASSPSRGTGGFEQFF | TGTGCCAGCAGCCCGAGTAGGGGGACAGGGGGCTTTGAGCAGTTCTTC
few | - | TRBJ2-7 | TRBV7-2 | CASSFGGSSYEQYF | TGTGCCAGCAGCTTTGGCGGGTCCTCCTACGAGCAGTACTTC
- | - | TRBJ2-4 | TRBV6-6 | CASSYYGNIQYF | TGTGCCAGCAGTTACTACGGAAACATTCAGTACTTC
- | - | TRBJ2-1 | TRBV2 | CASSTRQNNNEQFF | TGTGCCAGCAGTACACGACAGAACAACAATGAGCAGTTCTTC
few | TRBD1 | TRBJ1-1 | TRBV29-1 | CSVRGRQGLTEAFF | TGCAGCGTTCGTGGGAGACAGGGTCTTACTGAAGCTTTCTTT
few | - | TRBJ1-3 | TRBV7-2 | CASSPRGDTIYF | TGTGCCAGCAGCCCCCGCGGTGACACCATATATTTT
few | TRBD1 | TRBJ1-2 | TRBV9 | CASSVEGDRYNYGYTF | TGTGCCAGCAGCGTAGAGGGGGACAGATACAACTATGGCTACACCTTC
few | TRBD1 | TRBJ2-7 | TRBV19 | CASSIGTGKSYEQYF | TGTGCCAGTTCCATCGGGACAGGGAAGTCTTACGAGCAGTACTTC
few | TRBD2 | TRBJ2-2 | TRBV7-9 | CASSFGGRDTGELFF | TGTGCCAGCAGCTTCGGAGGGAGGGACACCGGGGAGCTGTTTTTT
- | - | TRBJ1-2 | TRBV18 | CASSPPAGTNYGYTF | TGTGCCAGCTCACCACCGGCAGGGACTAACTATGGCTACACCTTC
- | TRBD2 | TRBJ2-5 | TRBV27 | CASKPRTSGGAETQYF | TGTGCCAGCAAACCAAGGACTAGCGGGGGGGCTGAGACCCAGTACTTC
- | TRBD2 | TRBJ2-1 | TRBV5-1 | CASSLFPSGGSMDEQFF | TGCGCCAGCAGCTTGTTTCCTAGCGGGGGTTCTATGGATGAGCAGTTCTTC